Below, 23 T cell receptor beta chains from the same sample are listed, as sequenced in a study of blood T cell repertoires in COVID-19. Assay used: immunoSEQ multiplex PCR; TCRdb lists only in-frame clones, some missing. The repertoire consists of hundreds of thousands of clones, with around 85% occurring once and the leading ten covering 3% to 3.5%. The source material was PBMCs or T cells enriched from blood (not recorded which). All receptors come from a woman in her forties or fifties in a cohort exposed to, infected with or recovered from COVID-19 (not recorded which).

J is TRBJ1-4 and V is TRBV27, with 10 bases fitting TRBD1. The length of the CDR3 is 15 residues. The V gene end was trimmed by 5 bases and the J gene end by 7 bases; junction bases not matched to a gene: 7. The germline V gene has CDR1 MNHEY and CDR2 SMNVEV (reference sequence). The CDR3 sequence: CASSPRDRGFEKLFF. DNA of the CDR3: TGTGCCAGCAGTCCCAGGGACAGGGGATTTGAAAAACTGTTTTTT.

The chain recombines TRBV19 with TRBJ2-3; the match to TRBD1 covers 10 bases. V trimming: 10 bases; J trimming: 3 bases; junction bases outside the gene matches: 4. Germline loops: CDR1 LNHDA, CDR2 SQIVND (reference sequence). The CDR3 length is 13 residues. The CDR3 spells CATWDRGTDTQYF. In nucleotides, the CDR3 is TGTGCCACCTGGGACAGGGGAACAGATACGCAGTATTTT.

This chain uses TRBV12-3 or TRBV12-4 with TRBJ2-7; 11 nucleotides agree with TRBD1. J lost 10 bases, V lost 5 bases, and 7 bases had no gene match. There are 13 residues in the CDR3. The CDR3: CASSPGTGGPQYF. CDR3 bases: TGTGCCAGCAGTCCCGGGACAGGGGGACCACAGTACTTC.

The chain recombines TRBV7-2 with TRBJ1-2, with 7 bases lining up with TRBD1. The CDR3 contains 16 residues. J gave up 4 bases and V 4 bases, and 12 bases lay outside the gene matches. Germline assignment: CDR1 SGHTA and CDR2 FQGNSA. CDR3 protein: CASSWYGTETSYGYTF. CDR3 nucleotide sequence: TGTGCCAGCAGCTGGTACGGGACAGAGACATCCTATGGCTACACCTTC. The whole variable domain, filled in from reference TRBV7-2 and TRBJ1-2, reads GAGVSQSPSNKVTEKGKDVELRCDPISGHTALYWYRQSLGQGLEFLIYFQGNSAPDKSGLPSDRFSAERTGGSVSTLTIQRTQQEDSAVYLCASSWYGTETSYGYTFGSGTRLTVV.

This chain connects TRBV28 to TRBJ2-5; the D gene is possibly TRBD1 (6 bases). V lost 3 bases and J lost 0, with 14 bases in between. Germline lookup yields CDR1 MDHEN and CDR2 SYDVKM. The CDR3 covers 16 residues. CDR3: CASSLANREYQETQYF. The CDR3 bases are TGTGCCAGCAGTTTGGCAAACAGGGAGTACCAAGAGACCCAGTACTTC.

On this clone: The identical CDR3 is also encoded by other nucleotide sequences in the sample. The chain has TRBV30 and TRBJ1-1, with TRBD1 identical over 7 bases. In germline, CDR1 is GTSNPN, CDR2 SVGIG (reference sequence). The CDR3 is 13 residues long. V shed 2 bases, J shed 2 bases, and the junction held 2 bases outside the gene matches. The CDR3 loop reads CAWSRDSNTEAFF. For the CDR3, the DNA is TGTGCCTGGAGTAGGGACAGTAACACTGAAGCTTTCTTT.

The rearrangement links TRBV19 to TRBJ1-6, with a possible D match to TRBD1 (5 bases). CDR1 and CDR2 (germline): LNHDA, SQIVND (reference sequence). The CDR3 has 16 residues. V was cut by 6 bases and J by 5 bases, with 17 bases left in between. The CDR3 DNA is TGTGCCAGTAGGATTGGCGACAGAATTAATAATTCACCCCTCCACTTT. Translated: CASRIGDRINNSPLHF. The full variable domain, rest sourced from reference TRBV19 and TRBJ1-6, is DGGITQSPKYLFRKEGQNVTLSCEQNLNHDAMYWYRQDPGQGLRLIYYSQIVNDFQKGDIAEGYSVSREKKESFPLTVTSAQKNPTAFYLCASRIGDRINNSPLHFGNGTRLTVT.

The genes are TRBV9 and TRBJ1-4; possible D gene TRBD1, 5 bases. V was trimmed by 3 bases and J by 2 bases, leaving 23 bases between them. The CDR3 covers 19 residues. Germline CDR1 reads SGDLS; CDR2 reads YYNGEE. In DNA, the CDR3 is TGTGCCAGCAGCGGGGGCCACCGACAAGGGCCAGACACTAATGAAAAACTGTTTTTT. Encoded protein: CASSGGHRQGPDTNEKLFF.

The chain uses TRBV12-5 and TRBJ1-2, with D possibly matching TRBD1 (6 bases). CDR1 is LGHNT, CDR2 FRNRAP, per germline. Trimming pared 0 bases from V and 4 bases from J, leaving 9 bases between. This CDR3 contains 14 residues. The CDR3 loop reads CASGLVGQSYGYTF. The DNA of the CDR3 is TGTGCTAGTGGTTTGGTAGGACAGAGCTATGGCTACACCTTC.

V and J are TRBV5-4 and TRBJ1-1, with D perhaps matching TRBD1 (6 bases). V was clipped by 4 bases and J by 11 bases, with 21 bases between them. The CDR3 consists of 14 residues. Per germline, CDR1 SGHNT and CDR2 YYREEE (reference sequence). The CDR3 loop reads CASSLDSKPSGAFF. The CDR3 bases are TGTGCCAGCAGCCTGGACAGTAAACCCTCGGGGGCTTTCTTT. The full variable domain, with the rest looked up from reference TRBV5-4 and TRBJ1-1, is ETGVTQSPTHLIKTRGQQVTLRCSSQSGHNTVSWYQQALGQGPQFIFQYYREEENGRGNFPPRFSGLQFPNYSSELNVNALELDDSALYLCASSLDSKPSGAFFGQGTRLTVV.

This clone has only one observation. This rearrangement joins TRBV7-9 to TRBJ2-2; no clear D gene. Trimming removed 1 base at V and 2 bases at J, with 5 bases between. This CDR3 comprises 14 residues. CDR1 and CDR2 from the germline V gene are SEHNR and FQNEAQ (reference sequence). The CDR3 region has the DNA TGTGCCAGCAGCTTAGGTCTTAACACCGGGGAGCTGTTTTTT. This encodes CASSLGLNTGELFF.

The V call is TRBV4-3, the J call TRBJ1-2, with D unclear. Germline V CDR1 and CDR2: LGHNA, YSLEER. This CDR3 is built from 17 residues. Between the trimmed V and J ends, which lost 0 bases and 5 bases, there was a span of 19 bases. The CDR3 is CASSQDLPWQTPYGYTF. The CDR3 DNA sequence: TGCGCCAGCAGCCAAGATCTCCCGTGGCAGACTCCGTATGGCTACACCTTC.

This rearrangement joins TRBV5-1 to TRBJ2-4; 9 bases agree with TRBD2. The length of the CDR3 is 16 residues. Germline V gene sequence: CDR1 SGHRS, CDR2 YFSETQ. With V trimmed by 1 base and J by 6 bases, 8 bases remained unmatched. The CDR3 DNA follows: TGCGCCAGCAGCTTGACGTTGGCGGGGGGGCCAAACATTCAGTACTTC. Its translation is CASSLTLAGGPNIQYF.

J is TRBJ1-5 and V is TRBV11-2; TRBD1 matches at 7 bases. J was trimmed by 4 bases and V by 0 bases; bases with no gene match: 0. The germline V gene has CDR1 SGHAT and CDR2 FQNNGV. The CDR3 loop spans 14 amino acids. CDR3 loop: CASSLDRGNQPQHF. CDR3 bases: TGTGCCAGCAGCTTAGACAGGGGGAATCAGCCCCAGCATTTT.

The gene calls are TRBV24-1 and TRBJ1-2, with 9 bases matching TRBD1. The CDR3 has 12 residues. The germline V gene encodes CDR1 KGHDR and CDR2 SFDVKD. The junction had 3 bases not matched to a gene; V was cut back by 7 bases and J by 7 bases. In DNA, the CDR3 is TGTGCCACCAGCACAGGGGGCTTTGGCTACACCTTC. This codes for CATSTGGFGYTF.

The chain recombines TRBV30 with TRBJ1-2; D unclear. Germline assignment: CDR1 GTSNPN and CDR2 SVGIG (reference sequence). V was pared by 0 bases and J by 4 bases, with 9 bases between. There are 13 residues in the CDR3. CDR3 in DNA: TGTGCCTGGAGTGTACTCAACTTCTATGGCTACACCTTC. This encodes CAWSVLNFYGYTF.

The gene calls are TRBV5-1 and TRBJ1-4, with a possible D match to TRBD1 (6 bases). The CDR3 runs 15 residues. Trimming left V 0 bases short and J 6 bases short, with 12 bases between. The V gene's germline CDR1 is SGHRS and CDR2 YFSETQ. CDR3 protein: CASSLGGRGDEKLFF. DNA of the CDR3: TGCGCCAGCAGCTTGGGTGGCAGGGGCGATGAAAAACTGTTTTTT.

This clone was picked up one time. The chain has TRBV30 and TRBJ2-5; the D gene is possibly TRBD1 (6 bases). This CDR3 is 13 amino acids long. Germline CDR1 reads GTSNPN; CDR2 reads SVGIG (reference sequence). Deletions cut 3 bases from V and 2 bases from J, with 10 bases between. The DNA for the CDR3 is TGTGCCTGGAGGAGAGGGACACAAGAGACCCAGTACTTC. It encodes CAWRRGTQETQYF.

The genes are TRBV23-1 and TRBJ1-4; 9 bases are shared with TRBD1. TRBV23-1 is an open reading frame, and its role is uncertain. The CDR3 sequence is 17 residues long. The trim removed 0 bases at V and 4 bases at J, leaving 6 bases unmatched. CDR3 coding DNA: TGCGCCAGCAGTCAATCCGGAAGGGACAGGGATAATGAAAAACTGTTTTTT. Residues: CASSQSGRDRDNEKLFF.

The chain combines TRBV4-1 with TRBJ2-1; 12 nucleotides align to TRBD1. Germline values: CDR1 MGHRA, CDR2 YSYEKL. After removal of 1 base from V and 15 bases from J, the junction contained 19 bases not matched to a gene. This CDR3 has 18 amino acids. CDR3 sequence reads: CASSQVDLTGTGGRLRFF. The CDR3 DNA reads TGCGCCAGCAGCCAAGTTGACCTGACCGGGACAGGGGGCAGGTTGCGGTTCTTC.

This clone was seen just once. This chain joins TRBV6-2 or TRBV6-3 and TRBJ1-1, with D unclear. Germline V gene sequence: CDR1 MNHEY, CDR2 SVGEGT. V dropped 2 bases and J dropped 7 bases, with 26 bases sitting between them. The CDR3 loop spans 18 amino acids. The DNA of the CDR3 is TGTGCCAGCAGTTACACCCTAGGAGGGTATACCTCGGGTTTTGAAGCTTTCTTT. Its protein is CASSYTLGGYTSGFEAFF.

CDR3 loop: CASSPLSGGRNYGYTF. CDR3 in DNA: TGTGCCAGTAGTCCCCTCTCAGGGGGTCGAAACTATGGCTACACCTTC. The V and J genes are TRBV19 and TRBJ1-2, with 7 bases matching TRBD1. Looked up from germline, CDR1 is LNHDA and CDR2 is SQIVND (reference sequence). Losses at the gene ends were 5 bases for V and 2 bases for J; bases not matched to a gene: 11. The CDR3 is 16 amino acids.

The CDR3 DNA reads as TGTGCCAGTAGTACCCGGACAGGGCCGTTTAATTCACCCCTCCACTTT. Residues: CASSTRTGPFNSPLHF. The V gene is TRBV19, the J gene TRBJ1-6; TRBD1 agrees at 8 bases. V lost 4 bases to trimming and J lost 6 bases; unmatched junction nucleotides: 8. This CDR3 has 16 residues. Germline CDR1 and CDR2: LNHDA and SQIVND (reference sequence).